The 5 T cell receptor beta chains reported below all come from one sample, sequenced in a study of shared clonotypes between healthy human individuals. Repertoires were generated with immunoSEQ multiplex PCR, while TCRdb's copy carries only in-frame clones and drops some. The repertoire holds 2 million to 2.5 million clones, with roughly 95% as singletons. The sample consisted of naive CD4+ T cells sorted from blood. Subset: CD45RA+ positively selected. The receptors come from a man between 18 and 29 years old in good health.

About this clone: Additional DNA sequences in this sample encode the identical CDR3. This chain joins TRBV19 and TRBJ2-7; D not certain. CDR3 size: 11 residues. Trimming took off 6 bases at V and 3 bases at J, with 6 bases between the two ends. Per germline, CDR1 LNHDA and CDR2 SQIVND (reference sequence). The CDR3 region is CASRSSYEQYF. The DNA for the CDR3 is TGTGCCAGTAGAAGCAGCTACGAGCAGTACTTC.

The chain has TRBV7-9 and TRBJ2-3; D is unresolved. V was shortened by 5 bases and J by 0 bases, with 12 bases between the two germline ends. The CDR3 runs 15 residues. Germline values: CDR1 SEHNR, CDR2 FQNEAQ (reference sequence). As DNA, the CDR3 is TGTGCCAGCAGCCCAAGTTTGCGGAGCACAGATACGCAGTATTTT. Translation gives CASSPSLRSTDTQYF.

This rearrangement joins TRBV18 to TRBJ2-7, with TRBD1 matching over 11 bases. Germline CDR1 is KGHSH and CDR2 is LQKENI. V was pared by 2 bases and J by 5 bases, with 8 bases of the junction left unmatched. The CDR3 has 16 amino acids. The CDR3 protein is CASSPMPKGQGDEQYF. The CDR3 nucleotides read TGTGCCAGCTCACCAATGCCTAAGGGACAGGGGGACGAGCAGTACTTC.

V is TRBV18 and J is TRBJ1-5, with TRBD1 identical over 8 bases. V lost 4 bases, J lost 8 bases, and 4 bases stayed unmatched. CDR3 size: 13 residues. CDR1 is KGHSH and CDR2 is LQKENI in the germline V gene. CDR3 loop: CASSRTGSEPQHF. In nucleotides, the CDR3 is TGTGCCAGCTCACGGACAGGGTCGGAGCCCCAGCATTTT.

This CDR3 is CASSWTSSYEQYF. The DNA of the CDR3 is TGTGCCAGCAGCTGGACTAGCTCCTACGAGCAGTACTTC. The chain joins TRBV7-2 to TRBJ2-7, with 7 bases that match TRBD2. The CDR3 is 13 residues long. CDR1 is SGHTA, CDR2 FQGNSA, per germline. The ends lost 4 bases at V and 0 bases at J; junction bases unmatched: 0.